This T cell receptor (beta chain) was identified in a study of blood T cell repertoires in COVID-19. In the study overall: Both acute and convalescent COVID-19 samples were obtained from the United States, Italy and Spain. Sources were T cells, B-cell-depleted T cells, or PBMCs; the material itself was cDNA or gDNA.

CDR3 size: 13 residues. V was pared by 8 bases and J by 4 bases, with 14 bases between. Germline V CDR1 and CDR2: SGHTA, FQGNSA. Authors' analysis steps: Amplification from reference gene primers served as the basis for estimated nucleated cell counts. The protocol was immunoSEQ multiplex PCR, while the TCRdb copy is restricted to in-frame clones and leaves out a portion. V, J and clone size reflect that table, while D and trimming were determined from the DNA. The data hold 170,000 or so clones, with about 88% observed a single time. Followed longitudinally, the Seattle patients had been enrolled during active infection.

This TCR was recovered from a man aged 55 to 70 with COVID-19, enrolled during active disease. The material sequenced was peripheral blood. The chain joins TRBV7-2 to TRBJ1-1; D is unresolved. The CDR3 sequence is CASDLHLGTEAFF. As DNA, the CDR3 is TGTGCCAGCGACTTACATTTGGGCACTGAAGCTTTCTTT.